This T cell receptor (beta chain) was found in a study of OX40 agonist ivuxolimab in advanced cancers. CDR1 LNHDA and CDR2 SQIVND come from the germline V gene (reference sequence). Trimming removed 3 bases from V and 1 base from J; junction bases left unmatched: 6. The CDR3 runs to 18 residues. Some clones are missing from TCRdb's copy, which holds only in-frame ones; the method was immunoSEQ multiplex PCR. The table includes about 28,000 clones, about 84% detected once. The sequences come from CD4+ or CD8+ T cells sorted from blood, collected in a trial of the OX40 agonist ivuxolimab. This chain uses TRBV19 with TRBJ2-1; TRBD2 matches at 13 bases. The TCR originated in an adult with an advanced solid tumor such as melanoma, head and neck, liver or kidney cancer. The CDR3 region is CASSMELAGGPSYNEQFF. CDR3 nucleotide sequence: TGTGCCAGTAGTATGGAACTAGCGGGAGGGCCGTCCTACAATGAGCAGTTCTTC.